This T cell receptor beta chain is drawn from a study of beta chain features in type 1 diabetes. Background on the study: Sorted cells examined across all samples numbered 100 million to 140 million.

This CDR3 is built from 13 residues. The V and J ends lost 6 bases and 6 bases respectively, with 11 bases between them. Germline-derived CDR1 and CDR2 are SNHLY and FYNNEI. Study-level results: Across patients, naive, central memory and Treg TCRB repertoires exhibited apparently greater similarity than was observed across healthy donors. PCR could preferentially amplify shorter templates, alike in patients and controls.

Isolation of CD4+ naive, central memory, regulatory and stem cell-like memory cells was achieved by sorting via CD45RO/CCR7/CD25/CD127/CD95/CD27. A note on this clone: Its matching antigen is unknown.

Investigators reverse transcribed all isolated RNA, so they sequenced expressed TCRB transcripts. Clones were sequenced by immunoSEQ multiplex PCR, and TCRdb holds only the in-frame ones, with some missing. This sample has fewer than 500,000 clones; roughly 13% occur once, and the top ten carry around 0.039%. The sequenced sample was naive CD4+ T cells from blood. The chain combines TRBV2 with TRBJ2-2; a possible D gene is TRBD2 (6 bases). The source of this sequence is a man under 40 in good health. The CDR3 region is CASRETSPGELFF. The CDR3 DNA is TGTGCCAGCAGGGAAACTAGCCCCGGGGAGCTGTTTTTT.